This TCR beta chain was captured in a study of blood T cell repertoires in COVID-19. One Seattle source followed patients from active infection through their disease course. Measured with immunoSEQ multiplex PCR; TCRdb has only the in-frame clones, and not every one. This sample has about 150,000 clones, with roughly 86% found just once. The sample consisted of peripheral blood. This clonotype originated in a woman aged 80 or over with COVID-19, enrolled during active disease.

Here the CDR3 reads CASIPGGVYGYTF. The CDR3 nucleotides are TGTGCCAGCATCCCGGGGGGGGTTTATGGCTACACCTTC. The chain uses TRBV12-3 or TRBV12-4 and TRBJ1-2, with a weak D call TRBD1 (5 bases). The CDR3 loop spans 13 amino acids. V was clipped by 7 bases and J by 5 bases, with 14 bases between them.